This T cell receptor (beta chain) is from a study of blood T cell repertoires in COVID-19. Germline CDR1 is SGHTA and CDR2 is FQGNSA. The CDR3 extends over 13 amino acids. Trimming left V 4 bases short and J 1 base short, with 7 bases between. TCRdb's table, derived via immunoSEQ multiplex PCR, lists solely in-frame clones and lacks some. This table holds approximately 80,000 clones, 90% found once. The sample was peripheral blood. The J gene is TRBJ1-1, the V gene TRBV7-2; D is perhaps TRBD1 (5 bases). The clonotype originates from a woman between 50 and 59 years old in a cohort sampled during active COVID-19. CDR3 coding DNA: TGTGCCAGCAGCTATCAGGGGAACACTGAAGCTTTCTTT. It codes for CASSYQGNTEAFF.